These 3 T cell receptor beta chains were sequenced from one sample in a study of type 1 and type 2 diabetes patients. The PCR template was genomic DNA. Multiplex PCR with 30 forward and 13 reverse primers amplified the TCR beta CDR3. TCRdb independently ran MiXCR on the multiplex PCR reads; one entry per CDR3 protein. The top ten clones hold roughly 13% of a sample with fewer than 350,000 distinct CDR3 sequences, approximately 45% of them seen once. The sample consisted of peripheral blood mononuclear cells (PBMCs). These receptors all stem from a man aged 18-30 years with type 2 diabetes.

With regard to this clonotype: The junction departs from germline at one end; a sequencing error may be responsible. This rearrangement joins TRBV6-1 to TRBJ1-5, with D tentatively TRBD1 (6 bases). This CDR3 has 15 amino acids. CDR1 and CDR2 from the germline V gene are MNHNS and SASEGT. The CDR3 nucleotides are TGCGCCAGCAGTGAGGCGGGGGCAGGGAACCAGCCCCAGCATTTT. It codes for CASSEAGAGNQPQHF.

The V and J genes are TRBV10-3 and TRBJ2-5, with D perhaps matching TRBD2 (6 bases). Germline V gene data show CDR1 as ENHRY and CDR2 as SYGVKD. V dropped 4 bases and J dropped 5 bases, with 14 bases sitting between them. The CDR3 runs to 14 residues. CDR3 sequence reads: CAISVSGEGETQYF. The CDR3 DNA reads TGTGCCATCAGTGTATCGGGGGAAGGCGAGACCCAGTACTTC.

This rearrangement joins TRBV4-1 to TRBJ2-7; D possibly corresponds to TRBD1 (6 bases). V was clipped by 0 bases and J by 0 bases, with 12 bases between them. Germline V gene sequence: CDR1 MGHRA, CDR2 YSYEKL. CDR3 length equals 16 residues. The CDR3 is CASSQESGQDSYEQYF. The CDR3 DNA sequence: TGCGCCAGCAGCCAAGAATCGGGACAAGACTCCTACGAGCAGTACTTC.